This T cell receptor beta chain was sequenced in a study of control samples from healthy donors and cancer patients. This CDR3 has 12 residues. V lost 0 bases and J 6 bases, leaving 7 bases between the germline ends. Germline V CDR1 and CDR2: SGDLS, YYNGEE. This clone was counted once. Assay used: immunoSEQ multiplex PCR; TCRdb lists only in-frame clones, some missing. In the table there are fewer than 40,000 clones, approximately 93% of which are singletons. V usage is TRBV9 and J usage is TRBJ2-7; D gene ambiguous. The sequencing sample was made of PBMCs. The TCR sequence derives from a man aged 35-49 years with colorectal cancer. CDR3 nucleotide sequence: TGTGCCAGCAGCGTAGGGGTGGGCGAGCAGTACTTC. It is translated as CASSVGVGEQYF.